The clone carrying this TCR beta chain has just a few counts. What it binds is not known. These data come from a study of T cells in Graves' hyperthyroidism and ophthalmopathy. Authors of the study amplified TCR beta CDR3 regions from RNA transcripts. Researchers ran a first-round RT-PCR on the TCR CDR3 using the HTBI primer set. TCRdb analysed the multiplex PCR reads with MiXCR anew, one entry per CDR3 protein. This table holds over 650,000 distinct CDR3 sequences, 16% found once. Overall study findings and caveats: A 13 V-J model separated ophthalmopathy from stable hyperthyroidism.

Germline V lookup: CDR1 SNHLY, CDR2 FYNNEI. This CDR3 comprises 19 residues. V trimming: 6 bases; J trimming: 0 bases; junction bases outside the gene matches: 15. This TCR was recovered from a man younger than 35 with Graves' hyperthyroidism. Material: blood. The chain carries TRBV2 and TRBJ2-1; 9 bases match TRBD2. The DNA of the CDR3 is TGTGCCAGCAGAGGGGGGGGGACTAGCAGGAGAGGCTCCTACAATGAGCAGTTCTTC. Protein: CASRGGGTSRRGSYNEQFF.